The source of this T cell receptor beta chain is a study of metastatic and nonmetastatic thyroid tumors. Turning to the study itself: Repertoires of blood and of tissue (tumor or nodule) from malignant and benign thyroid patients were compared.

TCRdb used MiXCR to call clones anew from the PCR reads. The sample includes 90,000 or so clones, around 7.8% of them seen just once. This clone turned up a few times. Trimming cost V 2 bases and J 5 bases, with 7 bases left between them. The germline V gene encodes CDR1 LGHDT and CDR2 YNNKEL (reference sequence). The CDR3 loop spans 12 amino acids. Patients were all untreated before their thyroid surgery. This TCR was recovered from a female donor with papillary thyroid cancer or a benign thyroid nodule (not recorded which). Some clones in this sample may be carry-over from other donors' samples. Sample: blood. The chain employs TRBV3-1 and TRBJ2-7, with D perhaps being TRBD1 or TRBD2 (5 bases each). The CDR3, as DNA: TGTGCCAGCAGCCAACTGGGGGACGAGCAGTACTTC. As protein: CASSQLGDEQYF.